What follows are 16 T cell receptor beta chains derived from one specimen sequenced in a study of T cells in Graves' hyperthyroidism and ophthalmopathy. Amplified regions were TCR beta CDR3 sequences from RNA transcripts. Using the HTBI primer set, a first-round RT-PCR was run on the TCR CDR3. TCRdb fed the multiplex PCR reads into MiXCR, producing one record per CDR3 protein. The top ten clones hold 44% of a sample with 480,000 or so distinct CDR3 sequences, 40% to 50% of them seen once. The source material was peripheral blood or thyroid tissue (not recorded which). Every receptor here comes from an adult woman with Graves' disease, either hyperthyroidism or ophthalmopathy (not recorded which).

V usage is TRBV7-9 and J usage is TRBJ2-7, with D tentatively TRBD2 (6 bases). The CDR3 totals 15 residues. CDR1 is SEHNR and CDR2 is FQNEAQ in the germline V gene (reference sequence). The V end lost 2 bases, the J end lost 1 base, and 12 bases lay between the germline ends. The CDR3 sequence is CASSLNSGGSYEQYF. The DNA of the CDR3 is TGTGCCAGCAGCTTAAATTCTGGGGGGTCCTACGAGCAGTACTTC.

This clonotype has ten or more counts. The V gene is TRBV2, the J gene TRBJ1-2, with 9 bases fitting TRBD1. J was trimmed by 8 bases and V by 7 bases; bases with no gene match: 5. CDR1 SNHLY and CDR2 FYNNEI come from the germline V gene. CDR3 length equals 12 residues. In DNA form, the CDR3 reads TGTGCCAGCACCGGACAGGGGCGCGGCTACACCTTC. Its translation: CASTGQGRGYTF.

This clonotype was counted only a few times. The chain employs TRBV6-2 or TRBV6-3 and TRBJ2-7; D is perhaps TRBD2 (6 bases). Germline V gene sequence: CDR1 MNHEY, CDR2 SVGEGT. V was clipped by 8 bases and J by 2 bases, with 13 bases between them. CDR3 size: 13 residues. Written as DNA, the CDR3 is TGTGCCAGCGGACTCGGGAGAGCCTACGAGCAGTACTTC. Protein product: CASGLGRAYEQYF.

This clonotype showed up just a few times. This chain links TRBV6-2 or TRBV6-3 with TRBJ1-4; possible D gene TRBD1, 5 bases. There are 12 residues in the CDR3. V lost 5 bases to trimming and J lost 7 bases, with 8 bases between them. The germline V gene has CDR1 MNHEY and CDR2 SVGEGT. The chain's CDR3 is CASSGQIEKLFF. CDR3 bases: TGTGCCAGCAGTGGACAAATTGAAAAACTGTTTTTT.

V usage is TRBV5-1 and J usage is TRBJ2-7; 8 bases align to TRBD2. The CDR3 extends over 14 amino acids. Looked up from germline, CDR1 is SGHRS and CDR2 is YFSETQ. Germline trimming cut 4 bases from V and 4 bases from J; bases unmatched to any gene: 7. CDR3 coding DNA: TGCGCCAGCAGCATAGTAGCGGGACGGTACGAGCAGTACTTC. It specifies CASSIVAGRYEQYF.

There are many counts of this clonotype. This rearrangement joins TRBV5-5 to TRBJ1-1, with a possible D match to TRBD1 (6 bases). The germline V gene has CDR1 SGHKS and CDR2 YYEKEE (reference sequence). The CDR3 extends over 15 amino acids. V was shortened by 5 bases and J by 5 bases, with 19 bases between the two germline ends. CDR3 loop: CASRPFRGVDTEAFF. Written as DNA, the CDR3 is TGTGCCAGCAGACCCTTTAGGGGGGTTGATACTGAAGCTTTCTTT.

This chain uses TRBV7-9 with TRBJ2-7; tentative D call: TRBD1 (6 bases). From germline, CDR1 is SEHNR and CDR2 FQNEAQ (reference sequence). Trimming took 5 bases from V and 2 from J, leaving 10 bases between them. The CDR3 is made up of 13 amino acids. The CDR3 DNA reads TGTGCCAGCAGCACGCGACAGGCCTACGAGCAGTACTTC. This gives the protein CASSTRQAYEQYF.

The chain employs TRBV28 and TRBJ1-1; no definite D call. Germline lookup yields CDR1 MDHEN and CDR2 SYDVKM. The V and J ends lost 5 bases and 0 bases respectively, with 13 bases between them. This CDR3 is 15 amino acids long. The CDR3 region has the DNA TGTGCCAGCAGTCCCGCCGACGCGGTGAACACTGAAGCTTTCTTT. Translating it yields CASSPADAVNTEAFF. Drawing the rest from reference TRBV28 and TRBJ1-1, the complete variable domain is DVKVTQSSRYLVKRTGEKVFLECVQDMDHENMFWYRQDPGLGLRLIYFSYDVKMKEKGDIPEGYSVSREKKERFSLILESASTNQTSMYLCASSPADAVNTEAFFGQGTRLTVV.

The V and J genes are TRBV25-1 and TRBJ2-7; TRBD1 matches at 8 bases. Looked up from germline, CDR1 is MGHDK and CDR2 is SYGVNS. The CDR3 is 16 residues long. V dropped 1 base and J dropped 3; count of bases not matched to a gene: 8. The CDR3 coding sequence is TGTGCCAGCAGTGAATCGGCCCGGGACAGGAACTACGAGCAGTACTTC. This gives the protein CASSESARDRNYEQYF.

This clonotype was observed at least ten times. The chain employs TRBV29-1 and TRBJ1-2; 8 bases are a match to TRBD1. The trim removed 4 bases at V and 5 bases at J, leaving 6 bases unmatched. The CDR3 totals 13 residues. CDR1 and CDR2 (germline): SQVTM, ANQGSEA. The CDR3 DNA is TGCAGCGTTGTCGCAGGGGGCCAGTATGGCTACACCTTC. Its translation is CSVVAGGQYGYTF.

The chain has TRBV20-1 and TRBJ1-2; D perhaps matches TRBD1 (5 bases). CDR3 length: 18 residues. V lost 2 bases and J lost 6, with 28 bases in between. From germline, CDR1 is DFQATT and CDR2 SNEGSKA (reference sequence). The CDR3: CSARRRLAENTGDDGYTF. The CDR3 DNA follows: TGCAGTGCTAGACGTAGACTAGCGGAGAACACCGGGGACGATGGCTACACCTTC.

The CDR3 loop reads CSVILASSYEQYF. DNA for the CDR3: TGCAGCGTTATACTAGCTTCATCCTACGAGCAGTACTTC. The chain is built from TRBV29-1 and TRBJ2-7; D might be TRBD2 (6 bases). Germline V CDR1 and CDR2: SQVTM, ANQGSEA. Trimming took off 5 bases at V and 1 base at J, with 12 bases between the two ends. CDR3 length: 13 amino acids.

The rearrangement joins TRBV28 to TRBJ1-2; D might be TRBD1 (5 bases). The CDR3 is made up of 14 amino acids. V lost 5 bases, J lost 3 bases, and 13 bases lay in between. Germline CDR1 reads MDHEN; CDR2 reads SYDVKM. The CDR3: CASSLGALYYGYTF. The CDR3 DNA sequence: TGTGCCAGCAGTCTAGGGGCTCTATACTATGGCTACACCTTC.

The chain combines TRBV15 with TRBJ2-7; possibly TRBD1 for D (6 bases). Germline CDR1 reads LNHNV; CDR2 reads YYDKDF (reference sequence). There are 15 residues in the CDR3. V dropped 0 bases and J dropped 4 bases, with 13 bases sitting between them. Here the CDR3 DNA reads TGTGCCACCAGCAGAGAGGGGAACACAGGGTACGAGCAGTACTTC. It specifies CATSREGNTGYEQYF.

This clonotype was counted only a few times. V gene TRBV4-2 combines with J gene TRBJ1-3; TRBD1 might be the D (5 bases). V was trimmed by 1 base and J by 2 bases, leaving 12 bases between them. This CDR3 contains 16 residues. Germline V CDR1 and CDR2: LGHNA, YNFKEQ. In nucleotides, the CDR3 is TGTGCCAGCAGCCAAGGACTCCGGGACCCTGGAAACACCATATATTTT. This codes for CASSQGLRDPGNTIYF.

In this sample, this clonotype turned up many times. V and J are TRBV3-1 and TRBJ1-1; TRBD1 matches at 8 bases. Germline V gene lookup returns CDR1 LGHDT and CDR2 YNNKEL (reference sequence). CDR3 length: 14 amino acids. Trimming cost V 3 bases and J 5 bases; bases outside gene matches: 5. The CDR3 DNA is TGTGCCAGCAGCCAGAGGCAGGGGGCGACTGAAGCTTTCTTT. This encodes CASSQRQGATEAFF.